This T cell receptor (beta chain) was captured in a study of T-cell memory formation after mild COVID-19 (dated by TCRdb to about 2021). Notes on the research overall: TCR sequence clusters from the two donors were largely donor specific. Longitudinal TCRalpha and TCRbeta repertoire sequencing tracked T-cell clones expanding and contracting after mild COVID-19 in a couple of donors. The cohort was made up of two young adult volunteers, one female and one male, who were previously healthy.

The germline V gene (reference sequence) specifies LNHDA as CDR1 and SQIVND as CDR2. The CDR3 holds 15 amino acids from the cysteine to the phenylalanine. The retained sequence is limited to the CDR3, 45 bases, with the frame set at the first base. The germline ends are 10 bases apart after V is trimmed by 5 bases and J by 2 bases. Sequenced on an Illumina NovaSeq 6000. cDNA libraries for TCRalpha and TCRbeta were prepared by 5'RACE using constant-segment primers, with sample barcodes and unique molecular identifiers added. RNA was extracted from every sample with Trizol reagent. The libraries were amplified in two PCR steps, and the second step added a second sample barcode and Illumina TruSeq adapters. The libraries were sequenced on an Illumina NovaSeq using 2 x 150 bp paired-end reads. In the authors' own workflow: Reads were demultiplexed and collapsed into UMI-guided consensus sequences with migec v1.2.7. Using mixcr v2.1.11, the UMI consensuses were aligned to TRA and TRB V and J templates and assembled into clonotypes. Clonotypes were classified as expanded or contracted when called significant by both edgeR and NoisET, with noise models trained on biological replicates. For edgeR calls, the thresholds were a false discovery rate-adjusted p below 0.01 and a log2 fold-change of 1. PCA with hierarchical clustering of max-normalized trajectories of the 1000 most abundant clonotypes was used as exploratory dynamics analysis. The CD4 or CD8 phenotype of responding clones was assigned using the separately sequenced CD4+ and CD8+ repertoires. TCRdb took the public reads, trimmed them with fastp at Q25, ran MiXCR for clone calling and kept in-frame beta chains. All rows with the same CDR3 protein become a single entry with the most common DNA and genes. The V and J calls come from TCRdb's annotation, not from the publication. The sample table lists about 150,000 distinct CDR3 sequences, 6% to 7% of them with a count of one. 2% to 2.5% of the sample is in the top ten clones.

The paper as a whole reports these results and caveats: Contracting CD4+ clones turned up mainly in the CM and EM memory subsets, whereas EMRA was where CD8+ clones were enriched. Balanced CD4/CD8 phenotypes were observed for clones contracting from day 15 to 85, whereas a bias towards CD4+ was observed for a second wave of clones expanding from day 15 to 37. SARS-CoV-2 specificity was not confirmed for the second-wave clones peaking on day 37. The study included only a couple of mild cases, and larger cohorts that include severe cases with pre-infection samples were judged to be necessary. Some responding clones were found in pre-infection memory, which suggests that pre-existing cross-reactive memory T cells took part in the SARS-CoV-2 response.

Ficoll-Paque density gradient centrifugation was the method used to isolate PBMCs. This clonotype has a handful of counts. Its target antigen remains unknown. Per-nucleotide qualities are absent, and no much larger clonotype sits a single base away. The sequencing input was PBMCs or a T cell subset sorted from them (not recorded which). The rearrangement combines TRBV19 with TRBJ2-6, with no confidently assigned D gene. This clonotype was sampled from an adult woman who had mild COVID-19 (a few samples of this study predate the infection). The sample titles of this study are shuffled in the database, so cell type and time point are left out; the donor was told from shared clones. The CDR3 region: CASSQSFAGANVLTF. The DNA is as follows: TGTGCCAGTAGTCAGAGTTTTGCTGGGGCCAACGTCCTGACTTTC.